A single sample gave rise to the 26 T cell receptor beta chains below, sequenced in a study of beta chain features in type 1 diabetes. Study-level points and caveats: Researchers report that Type 1 diabetes patients had moderately but significantly shorter TCRB CDR3s across all four CD4+ subsets.

Sequenced material consisted of expressed TCRB transcripts (all of the isolated RNA was reverse transcribed). TCRdb's table, derived via immunoSEQ multiplex PCR, lists solely in-frame clones and lacks some. The sample lists about 650,000 clones; 9.5% to 15% were seen once. The antigens of these receptors remain unknown. The sample was naive CD4+ T cells from blood. These receptors came from a man under 40 with type 1 diabetes.

The rearrangement links TRBV10-3 to TRBJ1-2; 7 bases map to TRBD1. CDR3 size: 17 residues. Germline trimming cut 6 bases from V and 1 base from J; bases unmatched to any gene: 14. In germline, CDR1 is ENHRY, CDR2 SYGVKD. In DNA, the CDR3 is TGTGCCATCAGGGGAGGGGGCGATCCCATGAATAACTATGGCTACACCTTC. As protein: CAIRGGGDPMNNYGYTF.

This chain uses TRBV5-1 with TRBJ2-5; D not certain. Germline V gene sequence: CDR1 SGHRS, CDR2 YFSETQ. V was shortened by 0 bases and J by 1 base, with 7 bases between the two germline ends. CDR3 size: 14 residues. CDR3 bases: TGCGCCAGCAGCTTGGCGCCGGGCCAAGAGACCCAGTACTTC. Its protein is CASSLAPGQETQYF.

This clone was detected only a few times. This chain's CDR3 is CASSGQGNDEQYF. CDR3 in DNA: TGTGCCAGTAGCGGACAGGGGAACGACGAGCAGTACTTC. The chain joins TRBV19 to TRBJ2-7, with TRBD1 matching 9 bases. The germline V gene encodes CDR1 LNHDA and CDR2 SQIVND (reference sequence). The V gene end was trimmed by 6 bases and the J gene end by 5 bases; junction bases not matched to a gene: 5. CDR3 size: 13 residues.

The chain combines TRBV9 with TRBJ2-1; either TRBD1 or TRBD2 may fit D (5 bases each). This CDR3 has 16 amino acids. The germline V gene has CDR1 SGDLS and CDR2 YYNGEE. V was trimmed by 4 bases and J by 3 bases, leaving 17 bases between them. The CDR3 DNA sequence: TGTGCCAGCAGCCCCCCTGGGGGTCTCGGCTACAATGAGCAGTTCTTC. It is translated as CASSPPGGLGYNEQFF.

This clone came up a few times. The chain employs TRBV11-2 and TRBJ2-1; 12 bases match TRBD1. The CDR3 has 14 amino acids. V trimming: 5 bases; J trimming: 9 bases; junction bases outside the gene matches: 5. Germline assignment: CDR1 SGHAT and CDR2 FQNNGV. The CDR3 bases are TGTGCCAGCAGCCCGGGGACAGGGGGCCTTGAGCAGTTCTTC. Its translation: CASSPGTGGLEQFF.

This chain joins TRBV7-2 and TRBJ2-5; possible D gene TRBD2, 6 bases. V dropped 9 bases and J dropped 5 bases, with 16 bases sitting between them. This CDR3 comprises 13 residues. Germline loops: CDR1 SGHTA, CDR2 FQGNSA. The CDR3 DNA is TGTGCCAGTGGGAGCAGGGACTCGGAGACCCAGTACTTC. This codes for CASGSRDSETQYF.

The table lists this clone with many counts. The rearrangement links TRBV21-1 to TRBJ2-4; the table calls TRBD1, which could not be checked here. TRBV21-1 counts as a pseudogene. The CDR3 is 13 amino acids. The CDR3 here is CASSKAAGWQQYF. The CDR3 bases are TGTGCCAGCAGCAAAGCGGCAGGGTGGCAGCAGTACTTC.

This clone was observed a handful of times. The chain uses TRBV4-3 and TRBJ2-1; 9 nucleotides line up with TRBD2. V shed 0 bases, J shed 3 bases, and the junction held 3 bases outside the gene matches. The CDR3 consists of 16 residues. CDR1 is LGHNA, CDR2 YSLEER, per germline. CDR3 DNA sequence: TGCGCCAGCAGCCAAGAGCTAGCGGGGTTCTACAATGAGCAGTTCTTC. It is translated as CASSQELAGFYNEQFF.

This clone was seen only once. The V gene is TRBV19, the J gene TRBJ2-7; D uncertain. In germline, CDR1 is LNHDA, CDR2 SQIVND (reference sequence). This CDR3 has 15 residues. V lost 3 bases to trimming and J lost 1 base, with 13 bases between them. CDR3: CASSIRPGPSYEQYF. The CDR3, as DNA: TGTGCCAGTAGTATCCGGCCCGGTCCTTCCTACGAGCAGTACTTC.

This clone was counted a few times. The V and J genes are TRBV30 and TRBJ1-5; a weak D match, TRBD1 (6 bases). V was shortened by 5 bases and J by 8 bases, with 19 bases between the two germline ends. This CDR3 is built from 14 residues. From germline, CDR1 is GTSNPN and CDR2 SVGIG (reference sequence). CDR3 in amino acids: CAWETPPNREPQHF. The CDR3 coding sequence is TGTGCCTGGGAGACCCCCCCAAACAGGGAGCCCCAGCATTTT.

Only a few counts were recorded for this clone. The V gene is TRBV4-2, the J gene TRBJ1-2; D is ambiguous. In germline, CDR1 is LGHNA, CDR2 YNFKEQ. V lost 0 bases and J 6 bases, leaving 17 bases between the germline ends. The CDR3 runs to 16 residues. The CDR3: CASSQDLTVREDGYTF. The CDR3 coding sequence is TGTGCCAGCAGCCAAGATCTTACAGTAAGGGAGGATGGCTACACCTTC.

As DNA, the CDR3 is TGTGCCTGTTCGGGACAGCGCCAGCCCCAGCATTTT. Amino acid sequence: CACSGQRQPQHF. V is TRBV30 and J is TRBJ1-5, with 7 bases that match TRBD1. The CDR3 is 12 amino acids. Germline V gives CDR1 GTSNPN, CDR2 SVGIG (reference sequence). With V trimmed by 6 bases and J by 7 bases, 6 bases remained unmatched.

The V and J genes are TRBV29-1 and TRBJ2-1; D gene unclear. The germline V and J ends were trimmed by 0 bases and 7 bases, with 10 bases remaining between them. CDR1 is SQVTM, CDR2 ANQGSEA, per germline. This CDR3 spans 13 amino acids. The CDR3 bases are TGCAGCGTTGAAGATCTCCTAGGGAATGAGCAGTTCTTC. It yields the protein CSVEDLLGNEQFF.

V gene TRBV25-1 combines with J gene TRBJ1-1; 12 nucleotides line up with TRBD1. V shed 3 bases and J 10 bases; nucleotides not matched to a gene: 9. The CDR3 has 15 residues. Germline CDR1 and CDR2: MGHDK and SYGVNS. The CDR3 sequence is CASSDPPGQGAGAFF. CDR3 DNA: TGTGCCAGCAGTGATCCACCGGGACAGGGGGCAGGAGCTTTCTTT.

The gene calls are TRBV5-1 and TRBJ1-4, with D possibly TRBD1 on 5 matching bases. The germline V gene encodes CDR1 SGHRS and CDR2 YFSETQ. The CDR3 is 14 residues long. Trimming cost V 7 bases and J 3 bases, with 13 bases left between them. This chain's CDR3 is CASESFRANEKLFF. CDR3 DNA: TGCGCCAGCGAGTCATTCAGGGCTAATGAAAAACTGTTTTTT.

The chain links TRBV6-5 to TRBJ2-7, with 9 nucleotides matching TRBD1. The length of the CDR3 is 15 residues. With 0 bases clipped from V and 4 bases from J, the junction kept 4 bases outside the gene matches. CDR1 and CDR2 (germline): MNHEY, SVGAGI. CDR3 in amino acids: CASSYSLGQGYEQYF. CDR3 bases: TGTGCCAGCAGTTACTCCCTAGGACAGGGGTACGAGCAGTACTTC.

The V and J genes are TRBV30 and TRBJ2-5; D ambiguous. Gene TRBJ2-7 matches the end of the DNA better, so the J call may be wrong. The CDR3 runs 12 residues. Germline values: CDR1 GTSNPN, CDR2 SVGIG (reference sequence). The CDR3 protein is CALQGVGYEQYF. The CDR3 region has the DNA TGTGCCTTGCAAGGAGTTGGGTACGAGCAGTACTTC.

The V call is TRBV29-1, the J call TRBJ2-2, with 9 positions matching TRBD1. CDR1 is SQVTM and CDR2 is ANQGSEA in the germline V gene. Unmatched junction bases numbered 2, after V lost 5 bases and J lost 1 base. The CDR3 has 14 amino acids. Written as DNA, the CDR3 is TGCAGCGTTAGGGACAGGGAGAACACCGGGGAGCTGTTTTTT. This encodes CSVRDRENTGELFF.

Only a few counts were recorded for this clone. The chain uses TRBV5-6 and TRBJ2-1; D is undetermined. Trimming left V 0 bases short and J 14 bases short, with 9 bases between. The CDR3 has 11 residues. Germline-derived CDR1 and CDR2 are SGHDT and YYEEEE. CDR3 amino acids: CASSLDGGEFF. CDR3 nucleotide sequence: TGTGCCAGCAGCTTGGATGGCGGCGAGTTCTTC.

This clone was detected a few times. CDR3 coding DNA: TGTGCCAGCAGCTCTTACGGGATTTCCACAGATACGCAGTATTTT. Its translation: CASSSYGISTDTQYF. J is TRBJ2-3 and V is TRBV13, with D perhaps TRBD2 (5 bases). The CDR3 is made up of 15 amino acids. Germline V gene sequence: CDR1 PRHDT, CDR2 FYEKMQ (reference sequence). Trimming left V 4 bases short and J 2 bases short, with 13 bases between.

This clone was seen a few times. The genes are TRBV5-5 and TRBJ1-2; D not certain. Germline values: CDR1 SGHKS, CDR2 YYEKEE (reference sequence). The CDR3 contains 15 residues. The germline V and J ends were trimmed by 5 bases and 6 bases, with 20 bases remaining between them. CDR3 sequence (DNA): TGTGCCAGCAGTCACATGCCCGAGGCGAGCGATGGCTACACCTTC. Its protein product is CASSHMPEASDGYTF. Based on the CDR3 plus reference TRBV5-5 and TRBJ1-2, the full variable domain is DAGVTQSPTHLIKTRGQQVTLRCSPISGHKSVSWYQQVLGQGPQFIFQYYEKEERGRGNFPDRFSARQFPNYSSELNVNALLLGDSALYLCASSHMPEASDGYTFGSGTRLTVV.

In this sample, this clone turned up a few times. The V call is TRBV11-2, the J call TRBJ2-7; the D gene is possibly TRBD2 (5 bases). This CDR3 contains 14 residues. V lost 1 base to trimming and J lost 6 bases, with 13 bases between them. The germline V gene encodes CDR1 SGHAT and CDR2 FQNNGV. The CDR3 reads CASSLVEGPGEQYF. CDR3 bases: TGTGCCAGCAGCTTAGTAGAGGGCCCAGGCGAGCAGTACTTC.

This clone appeared a few times. Other DNA sequences in the sample encode the same CDR3. The chain combines TRBV6-5 with TRBJ1-2, with D perhaps TRBD1 (6 bases). V was cut by 8 bases and J by 3 bases, with 10 bases left in between. The CDR3 contains 12 residues. Germline CDR1 and CDR2: MNHEY and SVGAGI. Here the CDR3 reads CASSPGDYGYTF. CDR3 DNA: TGTGCCAGCTCCCCAGGGGACTATGGCTACACCTTC.

This chain joins TRBV9 and TRBJ1-1; no definite D call. Germline V lookup: CDR1 SGDLS, CDR2 YYNGEE. Between the trimmed V and J ends, which lost 3 bases and 0 bases, there was a span of 12 bases. The length of the CDR3 is 15 residues. This CDR3 is CASSARSQMNTEAFF. For the CDR3, the DNA is TGTGCCAGCAGCGCCAGGTCACAAATGAACACTGAAGCTTTCTTT.

This clone was counted only a few times. V gene TRBV11-2 combines with J gene TRBJ2-3; D not resolved. CDR1 SGHAT and CDR2 FQNNGV come from the germline V gene. The CDR3 totals 16 residues. V lost 5 bases and J lost 0, with 15 bases in between. CDR3 loop: CASSLRSPTSTDTQYF. In DNA form, the CDR3 reads TGTGCCAGCAGCCTTCGGAGTCCCACTAGCACAGATACGCAGTATTTT.

The chain uses TRBV28 and TRBJ2-7; D might be TRBD2 (5 bases). Germline CDR1 and CDR2: MDHEN and SYDVKM. This CDR3 comprises 12 residues. V was pared by 6 bases and J by 3 bases, with 9 bases between. The CDR3 sequence: CASSPGNYEQYF. CDR3 DNA: TGTGCCAGCAGCCCCGGGAACTACGAGCAGTACTTC.